These 22 T cell receptor beta chains were sequenced from one sample in a study of T-cell reconstitution after alpha-beta-depleted transplantation in children. A library of TCRbeta sequences, prepared with unique molecular identifiers, was generated. TCRdb processed the PCR reads anew with MiXCR; each CDR3 protein has one entry. The sample yields about 420,000 distinct CDR3 sequences, 11% seen once. Sequencing was performed on PBMCs from the stem cell graft donor, taken from the stem cell graft. These receptor sequences come from a human donor who donated a stem cell graft to a child with acute myeloid leukemia.

In its sample, this clonotype was seen many times. The rearrangement uses TRBV20-1 and TRBJ2-6; unclear D gene. In germline, CDR1 is DFQATT, CDR2 SNEGSKA (reference sequence). The CDR3 runs 13 residues. The germline V and J ends were trimmed by 6 bases and 3 bases, with 9 bases remaining between them. The CDR3 DNA reads TGCAGTGCCCCGTCGAGTGGGGCCAACGTCCTGACTTTC. The encoded protein is CSAPSSGANVLTF.

The chain links TRBV6-1 to TRBJ2-3; 7 positions agree with TRBD2. The germline CDR1 and CDR2 sequences are MNHNS and SASEGT. This CDR3 is 14 amino acids long. The trim removed 5 bases at V and 3 bases at J, leaving 5 bases unmatched. The chain's CDR3 is CASSKLAPTDTQYF. In DNA, the CDR3 is TGTGCCAGCAGTAAACTAGCGCCAACAGATACGCAGTATTTT.

Ten or more counts support this clonotype. CDR3 DNA: TGCAGTGCCCAAAGGGGACTAGCGGCCACCGGGGAGCTGTTTTTT. This gives the protein CSAQRGLAATGELFF. The chain is built from TRBV20-1 and TRBJ2-2, with TRBD2 identical over 11 bases. This CDR3 is 15 amino acids long. The ends lost 6 bases at V and 4 bases at J; junction bases unmatched: 7. Germline V gene sequence: CDR1 DFQATT, CDR2 SNEGSKA (reference sequence).

This clonotype was picked up one time. V is TRBV23-1 and J is TRBJ2-7, with TRBD1 as a possible D gene (5 bases). Being an ORF, TRBV23-1 has a function that is uncertain. The germline V and J ends were trimmed by 3 bases and 6 bases, with 15 bases remaining between them. The length of the CDR3 is 14 residues. CDR3 sequence (DNA): TGCGCCAGCAGTCACCCTGACAGCCAGGGCGAGCAGTACGTC. As protein: CASSHPDSQGEQYV.

This clonotype turned up a few times. The chain uses TRBV5-1 and TRBJ2-2; D not certain. Trimming pared 4 bases from V and 6 bases from J, leaving 4 bases between. The CDR3 sequence is 11 residues long. The germline gives CDR1 SGHRS, CDR2 YFSETQ. The CDR3 coding sequence is TGCGCCAGCAGCCGTCCCGGGGAGCTGTTTTTT. This encodes CASSRPGELFF.

There are a few counts of this clonotype. The chain joins TRBV6-1 to TRBJ2-7, with D unresolved. The germline V gene has CDR1 MNHNS and CDR2 SASEGT. Trimming cost V 6 bases and J 4 bases, with 13 bases left between them. CDR3 length equals 13 residues. CDR3 DNA: TGTGCCAGCAGGCAAGGGTCAGGTTACGAGCAGTACTTC. It codes for CASRQGSGYEQYF.

This chain joins TRBV7-2 and TRBJ1-4; D might be TRBD1 (5 bases). The CDR3 has 12 residues. In germline, CDR1 is SGHTA, CDR2 FQGNSA. V shed 5 bases and J shed 4 bases, with 5 bases lying between them. CDR3 sequence: CASSRGNEKLFF. Written as DNA, the CDR3 is TGTGCCAGCAGCAGGGGTAATGAAAAACTGTTTTTT.

This clonotype was detected a few times. The chain combines TRBV5-1 with TRBJ2-3, with D perhaps TRBD2 (5 bases). The CDR3 runs 15 residues. The V and J ends lost 4 bases and 5 bases respectively, with 17 bases between them. Germline V gene data show CDR1 as SGHRS and CDR2 as YFSETQ. The CDR3 DNA reads as TGCGCCAGCAGCCCCCCGGGGAGAGTAATAGATACGCAGTATTTT. This encodes CASSPPGRVIDTQYF.

J is TRBJ2-1 and V is TRBV12-3 or TRBV12-4; tentatively, D is TRBD2 (6 bases). Trimming shortened V by 6 bases and J by 5 bases, and 14 bases separated the two germline ends. The CDR3 has 14 amino acids. CDR3 coding DNA: TGTGCCAGCAGCCCGGAGGGCCGACACAATGAGCAGTTCTTC. Translating gives CASSPEGRHNEQFF.

This clonotype turned up a few times. The V and J genes are TRBV12-3 or TRBV12-4 and TRBJ1-2; D possibly corresponds to TRBD1 (5 bases). Trimming cost V 6 bases and J 4 bases, with 21 bases left between them. There are 16 residues in the CDR3. The CDR3 here is CASSNLAGRGSYGYTF. Here the CDR3 DNA reads TGTGCCAGCAGCAACCTTGCGGGCCGGGGGAGCTATGGCTACACCTTC.

The chain links TRBV18 to TRBJ1-1; D unclear. Germline CDR1 is KGHSH and CDR2 is LQKENI. This CDR3 comprises 15 residues. Trimming stripped 0 bases from V and 5 bases from J, with 13 bases between. The CDR3 loop reads CASSPPEGGGTEAFF. The CDR3 DNA reads TGTGCCAGCTCACCACCAGAAGGAGGAGGGACTGAAGCTTTCTTT.

There are many counts of this clonotype. The V call is TRBV7-6, the J call TRBJ2-1; D may be TRBD1 (5 bases). The germline V gene encodes CDR1 SGHVS and CDR2 FNYEAQ. The CDR3 length is 12 residues. Deletions cut 1 base from V and 10 bases from J, with 8 bases between. CDR3 coding DNA: TGTGCCAGCAGCTTAGAAAGGGGCGAGCAGTTCTTC. The encoded protein is CASSLERGEQFF.

The rearrangement links TRBV20-1 to TRBJ2-5; D might be TRBD2 (7 bases). In germline, CDR1 is DFQATT, CDR2 SNEGSKA (reference sequence). The ends were cut back, 6 bases at V and 5 bases at J, with 19 bases in the middle. The CDR3 covers 14 residues. CDR3 region: CSAGGQGRDETQYF. The CDR3 nucleotides are TGCAGTGCCGGGGGGCAGGGGAGAGATGAGACCCAGTACTTC.

V gene TRBV4-2 combines with J gene TRBJ1-2, with 12 bases aligning to TRBD1. The germline CDR1 and CDR2 sequences are LGHNA and YNFKEQ. The CDR3 runs to 18 residues. Germline trimming cut 0 bases from V and 2 bases from J; bases unmatched to any gene: 7. In DNA form, the CDR3 reads TGTGCCAGCAGCCAAGAAGGTGGGACAGGGGGCAGGAACTATGGCTACACCTTC. Protein: CASSQEGGTGGRNYGYTF.

This rearrangement joins TRBV3-1 to TRBJ2-1; 7 bases are a match to TRBD1. Per germline, CDR1 LGHDT and CDR2 YNNKEL (reference sequence). This CDR3 comprises 14 residues. V was clipped by 6 bases and J by 4 bases; unmatched bases: 6. CDR3 in amino acids: CASRDDREYNEQFF. The DNA for the CDR3 is TGTGCCAGCAGAGACGACAGGGAATACAATGAGCAGTTCTTC.

V is TRBV5-1 and J is TRBJ1-4; D is undetermined. There are 15 residues in the CDR3. V was cut by 5 bases and J by 0 bases, with 11 bases left in between. From germline, CDR1 is SGHRS and CDR2 YFSETQ. This chain's CDR3 is CASRPQASTNEKLFF. In nucleotides, the CDR3 is TGCGCCAGCAGGCCGCAGGCTTCAACTAATGAAAAACTGTTTTTT.

This clonotype showed up many times. CDR3 coding DNA: TGCGCCAGCAGCCCCGGAGTTTATGAGACCCAGTACTTC. Translation: CASSPGVYETQYF. V and J are TRBV4-3 and TRBJ2-5, with D uncertain. The germline gives CDR1 LGHNA, CDR2 YSLEER. Trimming stripped 4 bases from V and 5 bases from J, with 11 bases between. The CDR3 totals 13 residues.

In its sample, this clonotype was seen a few times. The V and J genes are TRBV7-2 and TRBJ1-6; D ambiguous. Trimming took 6 bases from V and 0 from J, leaving 15 bases between them. Germline loops: CDR1 SGHTA, CDR2 FQGNSA. CDR3 length: 17 amino acids. The chain's CDR3 is CASSVGQPSSYNSPLHF. Written as DNA, the CDR3 is TGTGCCAGCAGTGTAGGGCAGCCTAGCTCCTATAATTCACCCCTCCACTTT.

V gene TRBV6-2 or TRBV6-3 combines with J gene TRBJ1-5; D ambiguous. Germline CDR1 reads MNHEY; CDR2 reads SVGEGT. The CDR3 is made up of 12 amino acids. Trimming removed 2 bases from V and 7 bases from J, with 6 bases in between. The CDR3 reads CASSYPIQPQHF. The CDR3 DNA is TGTGCCAGCAGTTACCCAATCCAGCCCCAGCATTTT.

This chain links TRBV7-2 with TRBJ1-2, with D possibly being TRBD1 (6 bases). The CDR3 spans 14 residues. Germline assignment: CDR1 SGHTA and CDR2 FQGNSA. The ends were cut back, 5 bases at V and 9 bases at J, with 19 bases in the middle. The CDR3 spells CASSLGTAGGRYTF. Here the CDR3 DNA reads TGTGCCAGCAGCCTAGGGACGGCTGGGGGCCGCTACACCTTC.

This clonotype was counted many times. The chain employs TRBV27 and TRBJ2-5; 7 bases fit TRBD2. V lost 2 bases and J lost 4; bases outside the gene matches: 16. CDR1 is MNHEY and CDR2 is SMNVEV in the germline V gene (reference sequence). The CDR3 has 18 amino acids. The CDR3 coding sequence is TGTGCCAGCAGTTTAACCCCCCTTGCGGGCGGGGGAGGAGAGACCCAGTACTTC. Translated, it gives CASSLTPLAGGGGETQYF.

This clonotype was observed a few times. This chain uses TRBV18 with TRBJ1-5; D unclear. Per germline, CDR1 KGHSH and CDR2 LQKENI. This CDR3 spans 14 amino acids. The V end was cut by 8 bases, the J end by 0 bases, with 11 bases between. CDR3 sequence: CASTLQNSNQPQHF. The CDR3 coding sequence is TGTGCCAGCACGCTACAGAATAGCAATCAGCCCCAGCATTTT. Filled out from reference TRBV18 and TRBJ1-5, the complete variable domain reads NAGVMQNPRHLVRRRGQEARLRCSPMKGHSHVYWYRQLPEEGLKFMVYLQKENIIDESGMPKERFSAEFPKEGPSILRIQQVVRGDSAAYFCASTLQNSNQPQHFGDGTRLSIL.